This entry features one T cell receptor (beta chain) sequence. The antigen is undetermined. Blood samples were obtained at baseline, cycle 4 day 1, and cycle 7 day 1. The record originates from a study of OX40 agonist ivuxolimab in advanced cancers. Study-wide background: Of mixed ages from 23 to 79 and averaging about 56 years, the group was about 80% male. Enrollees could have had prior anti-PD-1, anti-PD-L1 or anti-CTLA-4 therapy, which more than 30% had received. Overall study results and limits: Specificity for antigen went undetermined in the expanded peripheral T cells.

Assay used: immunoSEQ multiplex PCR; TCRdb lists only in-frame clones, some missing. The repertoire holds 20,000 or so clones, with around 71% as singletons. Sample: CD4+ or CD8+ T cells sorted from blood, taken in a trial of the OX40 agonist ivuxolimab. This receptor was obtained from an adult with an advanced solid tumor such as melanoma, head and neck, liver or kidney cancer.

The CDR3 protein is CASSPTTEIHGYTF. The DNA of the CDR3 is TGTGCCAGCAGCCCAACGACAGAAATACATGGCTACACCTTC. This sequence joins TRBV5-5 and TRBJ1-2; a possible D gene is TRBD1 (5 bases). Germline V lookup: CDR1 SGHKS, CDR2 YYEKEE (reference sequence). The CDR3 sequence is 14 residues long. Trimming removed 4 bases at V and 6 bases at J, with 16 bases between.